The 18 T cell receptor beta chains below all came from one sample that was sequenced in a study of breast tumors, draining lymph nodes, adjacent tissues. Breast cancer patients provided tissue from their axillary draining lymph nodes. One entry per CDR3 protein results from TCRdb running MiXCR on the multiplex PCR reads. Of about 110,000 distinct CDR3 sequences in the sample, about 29% are singletons; the top ten hold around 5.9%. The sample taken for sequencing was axillary lymph node tissue. Receptor source: a female donor with breast cancer. Some clones in this sample may be carry-over from other donors' samples.

The table lists this clonotype with many counts. This chain joins TRBV5-6 and TRBJ2-1; TRBD2 aligns across 11 bases. The CDR3 sequence is 17 residues long. The J segment lost 4 bases and the V segment lost 2 bases, leaving 8 bases of the junction unmatched. CDR1 and CDR2 (germline): SGHDT, YYEEEE. The DNA for the CDR3 is TGTGCCAGCAGCTTAAGAATTGGGACTAGCGGTTACAATGAGCAGTTCTTC. Residues: CASSLRIGTSGYNEQFF.

This clonotype was found many times. This rearrangement joins TRBV5-4 to TRBJ2-5, with TRBD2 as a possible D gene (5 bases). The V gene's germline CDR1 is SGHNT and CDR2 YYREEE (reference sequence). The V end lost 0 bases, the J end lost 2 bases, and 11 bases lay between the germline ends. The CDR3 has 15 residues. The CDR3 DNA follows: TGTGCCAGCAGCTTGGCGAGGGAGAGGCAAGAGACCCAGTACTTC. Its translation is CASSLARERQETQYF.

This clonotype has at least ten counts. The V gene is TRBV6-2 or TRBV6-3, the J gene TRBJ1-2; TRBD1 matches at 9 bases. The trim removed 0 bases at V and 2 bases at J, leaving 1 base unmatched. The CDR3 has 15 residues. The germline gives CDR1 MNHEY, CDR2 SVGEGT. The CDR3 region is CASSYSGQGNYGYTF. The CDR3 DNA is TGTGCCAGCAGTTACTCGGGACAGGGCAACTATGGCTACACCTTC.

This clonotype showed up many times. V gene TRBV20-1 combines with J gene TRBJ2-7; 10 bases are shared with TRBD1. This CDR3 spans 12 amino acids. J gave up 5 bases and V 6 bases, and 4 bases lay outside the gene matches. Germline loops: CDR1 DFQATT, CDR2 SNEGSKA (reference sequence). The CDR3 here is CSADGTGDEQYF. CDR3 coding DNA: TGCAGTGCCGACGGGACAGGGGACGAGCAGTACTTC.

This clonotype was counted ten times or more. The J gene is TRBJ1-3, the V gene TRBV7-6; no reliable D call. Germline assignment: CDR1 SGHVS and CDR2 FNYEAQ. CDR3 length: 15 residues. Trimming stripped 3 bases from V and 8 bases from J, with 17 bases between. The CDR3 DNA follows: TGTGCCAGCAGCTTTAAGCCACAGACCGATTACACCATATATTTT. Protein sequence: CASSFKPQTDYTIYF. The whole variable domain, filled in from reference TRBV7-6 and TRBJ1-3, reads GAGVSQSPRYKVTKRGQDVALRCDPISGHVSLYWYRQALGQGPEFLTYFNYEAQQDKSGLPNDRFSAERPEGSISTLTIQRTEQRDSAMYRCASSFKPQTDYTIYFGEGSWLTVV.

This clonotype appeared many times. The V call is TRBV24-1, the J call TRBJ2-5, with 11 bases that match TRBD2. Trimming at V came to 3 bases and at J to 7 bases, leaving 3 bases not matched to a gene. CDR1 is KGHDR and CDR2 is SFDVKD in the germline V gene. The CDR3 runs to 14 residues. The CDR3, as DNA: TGTGCCACCAGTGATCCTAGCGGGGGGACGACCCAGTACTTC. Translating gives CATSDPSGGTTQYF.

This clonotype appeared many times. V usage is TRBV20-1 and J usage is TRBJ2-7; TRBD1 might be the D (5 bases). The length of the CDR3 is 12 residues. Looked up from germline, CDR1 is DFQATT and CDR2 is SNEGSKA (reference sequence). Trimming pared 6 bases from V and 3 bases from J, leaving 12 bases between. The CDR3 sequence is CSADRQSYEQYF. CDR3 coding DNA: TGCAGTGCCGATAGACAGAGCTACGAGCAGTACTTC.

This clonotype was counted many times. The chain joins TRBV4-3 to TRBJ2-5; D not certain. Trimming pared 4 bases from V and 2 bases from J, leaving 20 bases between. This CDR3 comprises 17 residues. Germline-derived CDR1 and CDR2 are LGHNA and YSLEER. CDR3 in DNA: TGCGCCAGCAGCCCTTCAAGGAGAGCCCCTACTCAAGAGACCCAGTACTTC. Translating it yields CASSPSRRAPTQETQYF.

The V and J genes are TRBV7-2 and TRBJ2-7, with D possibly TRBD1 on 6 matching bases. CDR1 is SGHTA and CDR2 is FQGNSA in the germline V gene. Trimming shortened V by 5 bases and J by 3 bases, and 14 bases separated the two germline ends. CDR3 length equals 14 residues. This CDR3 is CASSPTGQSYEQYF. The CDR3 coding sequence is TGTGCCAGCAGCCCTACTGGACAGAGCTACGAGCAGTACTTC.

This clonotype showed up many times. A single base separates this from a much larger clone, so it may be a read error. The chain couples TRBV7-2 to TRBJ2-5; D remains ambiguous. Germline V lookup: CDR1 SGHTA, CDR2 FQGNSA. This CDR3 is built from 15 residues. As DNA, the CDR3 is TGTGCCAGCAGCTTAGCGGGAACCCCCCGAGAGACCCAGCACTTC. This gives the protein CASSLAGTPRETQHF.

The chain recombines TRBV7-3 with TRBJ1-6, with D perhaps TRBD1 (5 bases). Trimming left V 3 bases short and J 13 bases short, with 16 bases between. Germline V gene sequence: CDR1 SGHTA, CDR2 FQGTGA. The length of the CDR3 is 14 residues. The CDR3 reads CASSLSGAVAPLHF. In nucleotides, the CDR3 is TGTGCCAGCAGCTTGAGCGGGGCGGTAGCCCCCCTCCACTTT.

On this clonotype itself: This CDR3 fails to terminate in the conserved phenylalanine or tryptophan, so it likely reflects a read error. The V gene is TRBV24-1, the J gene TRBJ1-2, with D possibly matching TRBD1 (6 bases). CDR1 is KGHDR, CDR2 SFDVKD, per germline. The CDR3 extends over 12 amino acids. The CDR3: CAASDPGGGYTS. The CDR3, as DNA: TGTGCCGCCAGTGACCCGGGGGGCGGCTACACCTCC.

This chain connects TRBV11-2 to TRBJ1-1, with D hard to call. V dropped 2 bases and J dropped 7 bases, with 5 bases sitting between them. CDR3 length equals 11 residues. The germline V gene has CDR1 SGHAT and CDR2 FQNNGV. CDR3: CASSLTYEAFF. CDR3 in DNA: TGTGCCAGCAGCTTAACGTATGAAGCTTTCTTT.

The V and J genes are TRBV29-1 and TRBJ1-2; maybe TRBD1 (6 bases). Germline V gene sequence: CDR1 SQVTM, CDR2 ANQGSEA. V was pared by 3 bases and J by 6 bases, with 20 bases between. The CDR3 extends over 15 amino acids. In DNA form, the CDR3 reads TGCAGCGTTGAGGCAGGTGAAAGCGCAGGGGATGGCTACACCTTC. This sequence encodes CSVEAGESAGDGYTF.

This clonotype occurred many times. The gene calls are TRBV7-2 and TRBJ1-5; 9 nucleotides agree with TRBD1. V was pared by 0 bases and J by 3 bases, with 12 bases of the junction left unmatched. The CDR3 totals 19 residues. Germline CDR1 reads SGHTA; CDR2 reads FQGNSA. The CDR3 coding sequence is TGTGCCAGCAGCTTAGCTACCAGGGGGACAGGGAAGGTCAATCAGCCCCAGCATTTT. Translating gives CASSLATRGTGKVNQPQHF.

This clonotype has a count of ten or more. The CDR3 DNA reads as TGCGCCAGCAGCCAAGATCGGGGAGGGTCCCCGGTCGCGGATTATGGCTACACCTTC. It specifies CASSQDRGGSPVADYGYTF. V gene TRBV4-1 combines with J gene TRBJ1-2, with D hard to call. The CDR3 spans 19 residues. Germline lookup yields CDR1 MGHRA and CDR2 YSYEKL. V lost 0 bases to trimming and J lost 5 bases, with 25 bases between them.

This clonotype was seen a few times. A clone one base away is much larger, so this may be a read error. The chain is built from TRBV12-5 and TRBJ1-2; D is uncertain. The CDR3 length is 15 residues. The germline V gene encodes CDR1 LGHNT and CDR2 FRNRAP. This chain's CDR3 is CASGLVLSGNYGYAF. The CDR3 DNA follows: TGTGCTAGTGGTTTGGTCCTATCCGGGAATTATGGCTACGCCTTC.

This clonotype was seen ten or more times. The J gene is TRBJ1-2, the V gene TRBV20-1; D not certain. This CDR3 has 13 residues. V was trimmed by 5 bases and J by 8 bases, leaving 18 bases between them. Germline lookup yields CDR1 DFQATT and CDR2 SNEGSKA (reference sequence). CDR3 loop: CSARQSLLRGYTF. CDR3 nucleotides: TGCAGTGCTCGCCAGAGCCTACTAAGGGGCTACACCTTC.